The sequence of this T cell receptor (beta chain) was determined in a study of graft-versus-host responses after intestinal transplantation (dated by TCRdb to the early 2020s). The study in broad terms: Multivisceral, liver-intestinal, or isolated intestinal transplants were received by the recipients. Rather than going through the commercial service, samples from a few later patients were sequenced in-house on an Illumina MiSeq and processed with MiXCR. Every recipient was given anti-thymocyte globulin induction, then maintenance tacrolimus and steroids for about 3 years. A cohort of 24 intestinal transplant recipients, including one retransplant, was enrolled, and a few patients lacking pretransplant specimens were excluded. Graft-versus-host and host-versus-graft alloreactive T cell clones were tracked in the graft, circulation and bone marrow after intestinal transplantation using bulk TCR-beta CDR3 sequencing. Donor T cell macrochimerism was defined as a peak of at least 4% donor T cells among recipient peripheral blood mononuclear cells. To identify alloreactive clones, pre-transplant mixed lymphocyte reaction products were sequenced and compared with unstimulated pre-transplant donor and recipient T cells. Study-wide findings and limitations: Patients with donor T cell macrochimerism had high GvH to HvG T cell clonal ratios in their allografts. The conclusions were limited by the relatively low number and heterogeneity of the intestinal transplant patients. Peak levels of circulating GvH clones were associated with declines in HvG clones early after transplant. GvH clones were found in recipient bone marrow, and some of the GvH clones appeared earlier in ileal mucosa or blood, which is consistent with an intestinal mucosal origin.

V is reduced by 4 bases and J by 4 bases, leaving a spacing of 18 bases between them. CDR3 length: 16 amino acids, cysteine to phenylalanine. Just CDR3 DNA is preserved here, 48 bases in frame from base 1. CDR1 is given as SGHTS and CDR2 as YDEGEE, both from the germline V gene. The receptor library was made with the immunoSEQ multiplex PCR assay. For most patients, genomic DNA was isolated with the Qiagen DNeasy Blood and Tissue Kit and sent frozen to Adaptive Biotechnologies for TCR sequencing. High-throughput TCR-beta CDR3 sequencing of genomic DNA from most patients was performed by Adaptive Biotechnologies. In the source study's methods: Adaptive's ImmunoSEQ software supplied the TCR sequencing data for under 20 patients, while MiXCR and VDJtools were used to process a few other patients. To correct CD4 versus CD8 sorting errors, sequences present in both subsets at a frequency ratio below 5:1 were removed. CDR3 nucleotide sequences shared between donor and recipient were removed because their origin could not be assigned. At least 2-fold expansion over unstimulated cells and a minimum CFSE-low frequency of 0.002% (template counts) or 0.001% (read counts) were required for clones to be classified as alloreactive. Clones detected in sequenced pre-transplant spleen, lymph node, or MLR CFSE-low populations of the donor or recipient were defined as mappable. Cumulative frequency of alloreactive clones was calculated as a percentage of all sequences weighted by copy number. As stored in TCRdb, this immuneACCESS dataset retains in-frame rearrangements with V and J assigned. A fraction of the clones does not appear; measured against another copy, unresolved V genes explain less than half of the discrepancy, and the remainder lacks a known reason. V, J and clone size were drawn from that table, and D and trimming were deduced from the DNA. Recorded for this sample are roughly 9,700 clones; 36% of them occurred a single time. 10% to 15% of the sample is taken by the ten largest.

In light of the paper, this sample's time point label describes: cells obtained before transplantation from donor or recipient. In mixed lymphocyte reactions, some 200,000 CFSE-labeled pre-transplant responders were plated with some 200,000 irradiated violet-dye-labeled stimulators and cultured for less than seven days. After the mixed lymphocyte reaction, proliferating CD3+CD4+CFSE-low and CD3+CD8+CFSE-low responder cells were FACS-sorted on a BD Influx sorter. About this clone itself: Per-base qualities were not stored, and no clone one base away is much larger.

The TCR sequence derives from a human patient who received an intestinal transplant. The V gene is TRBV5-8 and the J gene is TRBJ1-3; the best D guess is TRBD1, with 6 bases matching. The sample here was alloreactive CD8+ T cells from a mixed lymphocyte reaction culture, taken before intestinal transplant. This specimen's cell subset or site label, interpreted: CFSE-low proliferating T cells sorted from roughly six-day pre-transplant mixed lymphocyte reaction (GvH or HvG direction). The CDR3 loop reads CASSLTWTVEGNTIYF. The DNA sequence is given as TGTGCCAGCAGCCTTACCTGGACAGTCGAAGGAAACACCATATATTTT.